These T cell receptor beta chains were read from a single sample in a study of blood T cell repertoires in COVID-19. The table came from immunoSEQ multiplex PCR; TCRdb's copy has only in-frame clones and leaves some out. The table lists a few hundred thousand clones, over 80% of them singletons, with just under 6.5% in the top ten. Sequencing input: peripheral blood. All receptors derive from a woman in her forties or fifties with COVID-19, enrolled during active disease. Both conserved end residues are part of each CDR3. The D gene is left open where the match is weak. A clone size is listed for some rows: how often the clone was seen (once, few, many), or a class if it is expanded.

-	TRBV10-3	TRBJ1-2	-	TGTGCCATCACCCCGAGGGCTAAAGATGGCTACACCTTC	CAITPRAKDGYTF
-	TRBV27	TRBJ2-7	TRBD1	TGTGCCAGCAGTAGACCGGGACAGAGCATTCGCGAGCAGTACTTC	CASSRPGQSIREQYF
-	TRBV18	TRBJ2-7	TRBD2	TGTGCCAGCTCATTAGGACTAGCAGACTACGAGCAGTACTTC	CASSLGLADYEQYF
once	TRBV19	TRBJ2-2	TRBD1	TGTGCCAGTACCCTGATACAGGGGGATAAAACCGGGGAGCTGTTTTTT	CASTLIQGDKTGELFF
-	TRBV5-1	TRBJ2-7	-	TGCGCCAGCAGCTTGGCGGGCGGGCGGGGATACGAGCAGTACTTC	CASSLAGGRGYEQYF
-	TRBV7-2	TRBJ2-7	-	TGTGCCAGCAGCGCCTTTAGCGGAGCAGGGTACGAGCAGTACTTC	CASSAFSGAGYEQYF
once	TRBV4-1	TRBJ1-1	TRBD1	TGCGCCAGCAGCCATGGGACAGGTTCTAACACTGAAGCTTTCTTT	CASSHGTGSNTEAFF
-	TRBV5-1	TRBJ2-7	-	TGCGCCAGCAGCTTGTTGGCTCCGGGGATCGAGCAGTACTTC	CASSLLAPGIEQYF
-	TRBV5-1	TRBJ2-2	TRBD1	TGCGCCAGCAGCTCGACAGGGGCGAACACCGGGGAGCTGTTTTTT	CASSSTGANTGELFF
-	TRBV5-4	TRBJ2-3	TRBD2	TGTGCCAGCAGCCCAGCGGGGGATACGCAGTATTTT	CASSPAGDTQYF
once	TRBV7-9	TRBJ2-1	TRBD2	TGTGCCAGCAGCTTCCGACTAGCGGTCGACAATGAGCAGTTCTTC	CASSFRLAVDNEQFF
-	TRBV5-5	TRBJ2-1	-	TGTGCCAGCAGCTCCATGGGGGGTAGGGGCGATGAGCAGTTCTTC	CASSSMGGRGDEQFF
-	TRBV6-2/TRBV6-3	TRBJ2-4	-	TGTGCCAGCAGCCTCCGTTTAGCGGCCAAAAACATTCAGTACTTC	CASSLRLAAKNIQYF
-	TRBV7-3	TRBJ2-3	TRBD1	TGTGCCAGCAGCCGCCAAGGGGGCCGCACAGATACGCAGTATTTT	CASSRQGGRTDTQYF
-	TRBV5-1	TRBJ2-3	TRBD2	TGCGCCAGCAACCGAGGGGCAACTAGCGGCACAGATACGCAGTATTTT	CASNRGATSGTDTQYF
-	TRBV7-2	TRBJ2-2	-	TGTGCCAGCAGCCGTGACAGGGGAGGGGCCGGGGAGCTGTTTTTT	CASSRDRGGAGELFF
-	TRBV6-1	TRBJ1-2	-	TGTGCCAGCAGTGAAGGGCAGGGATATGGCTACACCTTC	CASSEGQGYGYTF
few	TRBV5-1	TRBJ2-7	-	TGCGCCAGCAGCACGGTGGGGGGATACGAGCAGTACTTC	CASSTVGGYEQYF
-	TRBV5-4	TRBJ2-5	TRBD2	TGTGCCAGCAGCTTGGCCGGACTAGCGGGAGCCGGGGAGACCCAGTACTTC	CASSLAGLAGAGETQYF
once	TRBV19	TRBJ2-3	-	TGTGCCAGTAGTATGGGGCAGGGGCAAGTAGATACGCAGTATTTT	CASSMGQGQVDTQYF
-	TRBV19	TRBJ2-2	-	TGTGCCAGTACAGGAACCGGGGAGCTGTTTTTT	CASTGTGELFF
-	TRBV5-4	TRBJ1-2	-	TGTGCCAGCAGCTCGACAGATAACTATGGCTACACCTTC	CASSSTDNYGYTF
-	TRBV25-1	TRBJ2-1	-	TGTGCCAGCAGTGACCTAGCTCCGAGCTCCTACAATGAGCAGTTCTTC	CASSDLAPSSYNEQFF
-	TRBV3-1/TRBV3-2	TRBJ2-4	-	TGTGCCAGCAGCCAATTTGTCCAGGCCCCTAAAAACATTCAGTACTTC	CASSQFVQAPKNIQYF